This T cell receptor (beta chain) is drawn from a study of blood T cell repertoires in COVID-19. Study-level background: The United States, Italy and Spain supplied acute and convalescent COVID-19 samples. Sample material is recorded as cDNA or gDNA derived from T cells, B-cell-depleted T cells, or PBMCs.

Authors' processing steps: Amplification of reference gene primers provided the estimated nucleated cell counts. Here immunoSEQ multiplex PCR was the method, and the copy in TCRdb shows in-frame clones only, minus some. Clonal size and the V and J genes are those of that table, whereas D and trimming came from the DNA. Of roughly 300,000 clones in the sample, approximately 82% were seen once. In germline, CDR1 is SEHNR, CDR2 FQNEAQ (reference sequence). The CDR3 is made up of 15 amino acids. V lost 2 bases to trimming and J lost 6 bases, with 15 bases between them. Sequenced: peripheral blood. The rearrangement uses TRBV7-9 and TRBJ2-3, with D perhaps matching TRBD1 (5 bases). The receptor was isolated from a woman aged 45-65 years with acute or convalescent COVID-19. In DNA form, the CDR3 reads TGTGCCAGCAGCTTACAGGAAACCAACAGGGATACGCAGTATTTT. Translated, it gives CASSLQETNRDTQYF.